This T cell receptor beta chain was observed in a study of radiotherapy plus CTLA-4 blockade in lung cancer. As for the study in general: Disease control was achieved by approximately 32% of patients, and objective responses by about 17%. Whole-study findings and limits: It was early blood T cell clone dynamics, with interferon-beta, that reportedly best predicted response. Tumor-origin TCR clones grew in blood after radiotherapy plus ipilimumab.

This clone was seen only once. The antigen is unknown. Some clones are missing from TCRdb's copy, which holds only in-frame ones; the method was immunoSEQ multiplex PCR. Found here are roughly 66,000 clones, around 83% of them singletons; the top ten hold 4%. The V end was cut by 4 bases, the J end by 7 bases, with 14 bases between. Looked up from germline, CDR1 is SGHDN and CDR2 is FVKESK. There are 15 residues in the CDR3. Chemo-refractory metastatic non-small-cell lung cancer patients received focal radiation with ipilimumab CTLA-4 blockade. Material: peripheral blood, obtained from a patient treated with radiotherapy plus ipilimumab. The receptor was isolated from a human donor with non-small cell lung cancer who had a partial response to radiotherapy plus ipilimumab. The genes are TRBV14 and TRBJ1-6; the D gene is possibly TRBD1 (5 bases). The CDR3, as DNA: TGTGCCAGCAGCCCGTGGACCGCAGGGAATTCACCCCTCCACTTT. Translating it yields CASSPWTAGNSPLHF.